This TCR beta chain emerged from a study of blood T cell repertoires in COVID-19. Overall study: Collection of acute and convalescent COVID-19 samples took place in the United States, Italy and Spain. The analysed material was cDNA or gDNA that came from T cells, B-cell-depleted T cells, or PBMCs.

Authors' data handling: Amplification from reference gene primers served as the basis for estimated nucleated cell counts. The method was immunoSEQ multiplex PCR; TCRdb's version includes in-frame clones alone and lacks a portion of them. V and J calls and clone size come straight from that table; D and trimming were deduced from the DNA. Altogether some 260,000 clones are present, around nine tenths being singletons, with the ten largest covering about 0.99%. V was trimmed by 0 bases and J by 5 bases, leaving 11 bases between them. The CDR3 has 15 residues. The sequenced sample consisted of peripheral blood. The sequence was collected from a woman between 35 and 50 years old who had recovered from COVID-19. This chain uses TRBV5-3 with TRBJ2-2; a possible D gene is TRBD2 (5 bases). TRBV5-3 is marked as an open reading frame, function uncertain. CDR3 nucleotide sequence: TGTGCCAGAAGCTTGGGAGGGTCCAGGACCGGGGAGCTGTTTTTT. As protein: CARSLGGSRTGELFF.